This T cell receptor beta chain comes out of a study of PD-1 blockade in classical Hodgkin lymphoma. Profiled with immunoSEQ multiplex PCR; TCRdb holds only in-frame clones, not every one. Of 35,000 to 50,000 clones listed, 55% to 80% are singletons. Time point indicated: cycle 4 day 1 (C4D1), after 5 to 7 weeks of nivolumab. In every patient, relapse followed autologous stem cell transplantation, while exposure to brentuximab vedotin differed. CDR3 length: 13 residues. Trimming removed 9 bases from V and 0 bases from J, with 12 bases in between. From germline, CDR1 is MDHEN and CDR2 SYDVKM. The sample was peripheral blood mononuclear cells (PBMCs), taken before the fourth cycle of nivolumab. The sequence came from a human donor with classical Hodgkin lymphoma. V and J are TRBV28 and TRBJ2-7; D is undetermined. CDR3 residues: CASRLDYSYEQYF. Here the CDR3 DNA reads TGTGCCAGTAGACTGGATTACTCCTACGAGCAGTACTTC.